This TCR beta chain is from a study of cytomegalovirus exposure and HLA in healthy donors. General study points: A later analysis appeared to link common viral pathogens to several of the most significant clusters. Some TCR beta chains (more than 150 of them) were listed as cytomegalovirus-associated. Accurate HLA-A and HLA-B prediction from TCR beta sequences was reported for most subjects. In a later analysis, a genetic analysis reported fewer productive-TCR N-insertions in an Asian-associated ancestry cluster than the cohort average.

CDR1 is WSHSY and CDR2 is SAAADI in the germline V gene. Trimming left V 5 bases short and J 4 bases short, with 14 bases between. The CDR3 is made up of 14 amino acids. With respect to this clone: Its antigen remains unknown.

PCR amplification relied on 60 Vbeta primers (plus 13 Jbeta primers). Only in-frame clones appear in the TCRdb table, and some are missing; sequencing was by immunoSEQ multiplex PCR. The sample has over 130,000 clones, roughly 77% seen once; the top ten hold 3.5%. The origin of this receptor is a human donor in good health. The V call is TRBV10-2, the J call TRBJ1-2, with D possibly being TRBD1 (6 bases). What was sequenced was PBMCs. The CDR3 loop is CASSPTGWSYGYTF. DNA of the CDR3: TGCGCCAGCAGTCCCACAGGGTGGAGCTATGGCTACACCTTC.